The 8 T cell receptor beta chains listed next were all sequenced from one sample in a study of blood T cell repertoires in COVID-19. Measured with immunoSEQ multiplex PCR; TCRdb has only the in-frame clones, and not every one. Counted here are roughly 87,000 clones, roughly 80% occurring once; the ten biggest clones make up 15% to 20%. The specimen sequenced was peripheral blood. The receptors originated from a woman aged 55-75 years with acute or convalescent COVID-19.

The V gene is TRBV30, the J gene TRBJ1-2; D unresolved. The V gene lost 0 bases and the J gene lost 0 bases, with 5 bases spanning the gap. The CDR3 loop spans 13 amino acids. The germline V gene encodes CDR1 GTSNPN and CDR2 SVGIG (reference sequence). The CDR3 region is CAWSVEANYGYTF. Here the CDR3 DNA reads TGTGCCTGGAGTGTAGAGGCTAACTATGGCTACACCTTC.

CDR3 protein: CSASDYEQFF. CDR3 DNA: TGCAGTGCTAGCGACTATGAGCAGTTCTTC. The rearrangement joins TRBV20-1 to TRBJ2-1, with D unclear. The V end lost 3 bases, the J end lost 8 bases, and 5 bases lay between the germline ends. Looked up from germline, CDR1 is DFQATT and CDR2 is SNEGSKA (reference sequence). The CDR3 has 10 residues.

V and J are TRBV4-2 and TRBJ1-5; 7 positions agree with TRBD1. Unmatched junction bases numbered 8, after V lost 2 bases and J lost 4 bases. The germline V gene has CDR1 LGHNA and CDR2 YNFKEQ. The CDR3 has 16 residues. The CDR3, as DNA: TGTGCCAGCAGCCAATTCGGGACAGACTCAAATCAGCCCCAGCATTTT. It encodes CASSQFGTDSNQPQHF.

This clone was counted once. This chain uses TRBV5-1 with TRBJ2-1; 11 bases agree with TRBD1. Germline CDR1 is SGHRS and CDR2 is YFSETQ. The CDR3 spans 16 residues. V lost 4 bases and J lost 4; bases outside the gene matches: 7. This CDR3 reads CASSPVGTGGYNEQFF. The CDR3 DNA is TGCGCCAGCAGCCCCGTCGGGACAGGGGGTTACAATGAGCAGTTCTTC.

This clone showed up just once. V gene TRBV28 combines with J gene TRBJ1-4, with D perhaps matching TRBD1 (6 bases). The germline V and J ends were trimmed by 5 bases and 8 bases, with 18 bases remaining between them. The CDR3 runs 15 residues. The germline V gene encodes CDR1 MDHEN and CDR2 SYDVKM. The CDR3 coding sequence is TGTGCCAGCAGTAGTATCCAGGGGCGGCCGGAAAAACTGTTTTTT. Its translation is CASSSIQGRPEKLFF.

The chain carries TRBV2 and TRBJ2-1, with 7 bases that match TRBD2. V lost 7 bases and J lost 9; bases outside the gene matches: 12. This CDR3 is 14 amino acids long. Germline values: CDR1 SNHLY, CDR2 FYNNEI. CDR3 region: CASMLGGSLGEQFF. CDR3 nucleotide sequence: TGTGCCAGCATGTTGGGGGGGTCTTTGGGTGAGCAGTTCTTC.

V is TRBV6-5 and J is TRBJ1-1, with D possibly matching TRBD1 (5 bases). Trimming took off 7 bases at V and 4 bases at J, with 13 bases between the two ends. Germline V CDR1 and CDR2: MNHEY, SVGAGI. The CDR3 is made up of 13 amino acids. The CDR3 DNA reads as TGTGCCAGCATTAAACAGGCGAGCACTGAAGCTTTCTTT. It yields the protein CASIKQASTEAFF.

The rearrangement joins TRBV25-1 to TRBJ1-3; a weak D match, TRBD1 (6 bases). Trimming removed 6 bases at V and 4 bases at J, with 13 bases between. The CDR3 spans 14 residues. Germline V gene lookup returns CDR1 MGHDK and CDR2 SYGVNS. The CDR3 is CASSRGLEGNTIYF. The CDR3 DNA follows: TGTGCCAGCAGCAGGGGATTAGAAGGAAACACCATATATTTT.